This TCR beta chain originates from a study of PD-1 blockade in classical Hodgkin lymphoma. Worth noting for this clone: Its specificity is unknown.

Study observations and caveats: Reported baseline diversity: healthy donors highest, relapsed/refractory patients lowest.

Described time point: newly diagnosed, previously untreated cHL patient sample. Magnetic negative selection was used to purify CD4+ T cells from PBMCs that had been thawed. Untreated, newly diagnosed classical Hodgkin lymphoma PBMCs were comparators. The data were produced by immunoSEQ multiplex PCR, yet TCRdb's version contains in-frame clones alone and is incomplete. Here the sample spans 20,000 to 30,000 clones, under 95% being singletons. The sample consisted of CD4+ T cells from blood. This sequence originates from a human donor with classical Hodgkin lymphoma.

CDR3 DNA sequence: TGTGCCAGCATCCCCCGGTCTCCAAACTATGGCTACACCTTC. This translates into CASIPRSPNYGYTF. The V call is TRBV2, the J call TRBJ1-2, with unresolved D. V was pared by 7 bases and J by 2 bases, with 14 bases between. Germline loops: CDR1 SNHLY, CDR2 FYNNEI. This CDR3 comprises 14 residues. Filled out from reference TRBV2 and TRBJ1-2, the complete variable domain reads EPEVTQTPSHQVTQMGQEVILRCVPISNHLYFYWYRQILGQKVEFLVSFYNNEISEKSEIFDDQFSVERPDGSNFTLKIRSTKLEDSAMYFCASIPRSPNYGYTFGSGTRLTVV.